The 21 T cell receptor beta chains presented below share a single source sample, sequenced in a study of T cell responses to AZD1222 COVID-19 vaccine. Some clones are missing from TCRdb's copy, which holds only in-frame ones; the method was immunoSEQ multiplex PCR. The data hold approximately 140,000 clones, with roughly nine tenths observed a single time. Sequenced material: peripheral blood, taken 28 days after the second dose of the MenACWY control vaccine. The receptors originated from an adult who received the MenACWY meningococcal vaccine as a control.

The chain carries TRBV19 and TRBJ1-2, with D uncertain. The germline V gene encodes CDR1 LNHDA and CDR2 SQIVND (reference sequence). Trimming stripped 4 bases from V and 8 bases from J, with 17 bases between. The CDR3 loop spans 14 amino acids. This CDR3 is CASSNQPPLGGYTF. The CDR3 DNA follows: TGTGCCAGTAGTAACCAACCTCCCCTGGGGGGCTACACCTTC.

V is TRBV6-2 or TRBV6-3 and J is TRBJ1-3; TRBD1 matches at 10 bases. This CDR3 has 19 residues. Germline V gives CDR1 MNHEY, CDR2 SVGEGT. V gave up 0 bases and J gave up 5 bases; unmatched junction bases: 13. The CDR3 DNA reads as TGTGCCAGCAGTTACTCCCTCTCGGACAGGGGGAACCATCGAAACACCATATATTTT. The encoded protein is CASSYSLSDRGNHRNTIYF.

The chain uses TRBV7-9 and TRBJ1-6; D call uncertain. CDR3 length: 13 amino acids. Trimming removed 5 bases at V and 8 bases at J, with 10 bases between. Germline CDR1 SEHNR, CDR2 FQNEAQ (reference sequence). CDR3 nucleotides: TGTGCCAGCAGCGACCTCGGAGATTCACCCCTCCACTTT. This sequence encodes CASSDLGDSPLHF.

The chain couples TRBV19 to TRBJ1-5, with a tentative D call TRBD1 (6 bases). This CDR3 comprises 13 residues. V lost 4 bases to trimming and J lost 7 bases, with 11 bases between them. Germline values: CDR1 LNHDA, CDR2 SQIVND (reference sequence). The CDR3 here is CASSTQGIQPQHF. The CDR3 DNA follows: TGTGCCAGTAGTACCCAGGGGATCCAGCCCCAGCATTTT. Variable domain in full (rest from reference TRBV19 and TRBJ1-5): DGGITQSPKYLFRKEGQNVTLSCEQNLNHDAMYWYRQDPGQGLRLIYYSQIVNDFQKGDIAEGYSVSREKKESFPLTVTSAQKNPTAFYLCASSTQGIQPQHFGDGTRLSIL.

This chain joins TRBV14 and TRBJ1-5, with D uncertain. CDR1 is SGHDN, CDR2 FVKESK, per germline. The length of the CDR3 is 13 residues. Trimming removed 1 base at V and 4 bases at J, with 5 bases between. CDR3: CASSQAWNQPQHF. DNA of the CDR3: TGTGCCAGCAGCCAAGCGTGGAATCAGCCCCAGCATTTT.

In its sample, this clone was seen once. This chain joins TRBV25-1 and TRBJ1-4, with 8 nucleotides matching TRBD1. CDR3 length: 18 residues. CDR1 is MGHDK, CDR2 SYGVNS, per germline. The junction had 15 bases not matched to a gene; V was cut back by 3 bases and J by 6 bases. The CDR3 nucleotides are TGTGCCAGCAGTGAGGGGAGGAACAGGGGGAGATCCGATGAAAAACTGTTTTTT. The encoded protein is CASSEGRNRGRSDEKLFF.

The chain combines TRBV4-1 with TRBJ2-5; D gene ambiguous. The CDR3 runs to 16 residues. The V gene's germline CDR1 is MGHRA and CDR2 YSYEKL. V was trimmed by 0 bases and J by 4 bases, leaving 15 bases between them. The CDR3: CASSQEWLMAAETQYF. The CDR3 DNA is TGCGCCAGCAGCCAAGAATGGCTCATGGCGGCAGAGACCCAGTACTTC.

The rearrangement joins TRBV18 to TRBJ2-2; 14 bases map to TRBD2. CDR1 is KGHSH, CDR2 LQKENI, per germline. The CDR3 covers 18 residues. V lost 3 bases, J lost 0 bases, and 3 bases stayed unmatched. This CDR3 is CASSPRTSGGTNTGELFF. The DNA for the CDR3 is TGTGCCAGCTCACCCCGGACTAGCGGGGGGACGAACACCGGGGAGCTGTTTTTT. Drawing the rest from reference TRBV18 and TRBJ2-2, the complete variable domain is NAGVMQNPRHLVRRRGQEARLRCSPMKGHSHVYWYRQLPEEGLKFMVYLQKENIIDESGMPKERFSAEFPKEGPSILRIQQVVRGDSAAYFCASSPRTSGGTNTGELFFGEGSRLTVL.

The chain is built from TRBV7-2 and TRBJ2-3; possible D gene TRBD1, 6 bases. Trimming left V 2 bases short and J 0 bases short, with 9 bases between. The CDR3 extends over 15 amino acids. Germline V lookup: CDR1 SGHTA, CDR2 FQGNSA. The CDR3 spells CASSLTGISTDTQYF. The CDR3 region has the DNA TGTGCCAGCAGCTTAACAGGGATTAGCACAGATACGCAGTATTTT. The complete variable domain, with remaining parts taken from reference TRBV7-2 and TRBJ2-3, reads GAGVSQSPSNKVTEKGKDVELRCDPISGHTALYWYRQSLGQGLEFLIYFQGNSAPDKSGLPSDRFSAERTGGSVSTLTIQRTQQEDSAVYLCASSLTGISTDTQYFGPGTRLTVL.

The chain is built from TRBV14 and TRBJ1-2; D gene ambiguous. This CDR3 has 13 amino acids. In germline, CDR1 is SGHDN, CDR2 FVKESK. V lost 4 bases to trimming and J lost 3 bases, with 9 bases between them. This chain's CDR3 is CASSLTLYYGYTF. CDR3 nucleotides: TGTGCCAGCAGCCTAACACTATACTATGGCTACACCTTC.

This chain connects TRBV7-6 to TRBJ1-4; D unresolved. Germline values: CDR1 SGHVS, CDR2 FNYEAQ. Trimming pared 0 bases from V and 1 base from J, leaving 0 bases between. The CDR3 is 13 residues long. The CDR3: CASSLATNEKLFF. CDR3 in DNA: TGTGCCAGCAGCTTAGCAACTAATGAAAAACTGTTTTTT.

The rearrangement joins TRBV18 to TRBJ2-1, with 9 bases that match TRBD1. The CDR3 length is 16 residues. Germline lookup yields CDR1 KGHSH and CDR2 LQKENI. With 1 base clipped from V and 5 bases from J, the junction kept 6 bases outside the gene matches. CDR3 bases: TGTGCCAGCTCACCACGACGACAGGGGGGAGACAATGAGCAGTTCTTC. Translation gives CASSPRRQGGDNEQFF.

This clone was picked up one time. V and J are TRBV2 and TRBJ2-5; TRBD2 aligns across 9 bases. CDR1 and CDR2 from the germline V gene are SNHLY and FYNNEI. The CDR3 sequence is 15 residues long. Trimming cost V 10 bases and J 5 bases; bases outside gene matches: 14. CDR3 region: CATKGGSGSVETQYF. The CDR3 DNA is TGTGCCACCAAGGGAGGTAGCGGGAGTGTGGAGACCCAGTACTTC.

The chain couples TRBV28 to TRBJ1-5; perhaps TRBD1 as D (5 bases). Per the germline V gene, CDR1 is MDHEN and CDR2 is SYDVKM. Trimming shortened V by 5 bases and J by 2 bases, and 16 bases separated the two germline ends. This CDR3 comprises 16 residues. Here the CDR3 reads CASSVEWGTGNQPQHF. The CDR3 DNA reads TGTGCCAGCAGTGTCGAGTGGGGGACGGGCAATCAGCCCCAGCATTTT.

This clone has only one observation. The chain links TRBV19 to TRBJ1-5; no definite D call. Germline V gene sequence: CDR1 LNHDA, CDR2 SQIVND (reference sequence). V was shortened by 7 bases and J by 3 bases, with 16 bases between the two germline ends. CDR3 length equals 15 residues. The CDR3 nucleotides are TGTGCCAGTACCGGTCGCGGTGGCCCCAATCAGCCCCAGCATTTT. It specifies CASTGRGGPNQPQHF. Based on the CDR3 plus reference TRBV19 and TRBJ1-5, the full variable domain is DGGITQSPKYLFRKEGQNVTLSCEQNLNHDAMYWYRQDPGQGLRLIYYSQIVNDFQKGDIAEGYSVSREKKESFPLTVTSAQKNPTAFYLCASTGRGGPNQPQHFGDGTRLSIL.

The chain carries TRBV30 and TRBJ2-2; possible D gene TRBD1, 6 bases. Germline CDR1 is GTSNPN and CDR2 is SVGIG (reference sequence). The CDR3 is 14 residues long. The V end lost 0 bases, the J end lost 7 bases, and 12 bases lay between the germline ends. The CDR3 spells CAWSVNRAGGELFF. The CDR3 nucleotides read TGTGCCTGGAGTGTAAACAGGGCCGGCGGGGAGCTGTTTTTT. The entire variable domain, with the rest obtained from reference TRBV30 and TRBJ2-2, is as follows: SQTIHQWPATLVQPVGSPLSLECTVEGTSNPNLYWYRQAAGRGLQLLFYSVGIGQISSEVPQNLSASRPQDRQFILSSKKLLLSDSGFYLCAWSVNRAGGELFFGEGSRLTVL.

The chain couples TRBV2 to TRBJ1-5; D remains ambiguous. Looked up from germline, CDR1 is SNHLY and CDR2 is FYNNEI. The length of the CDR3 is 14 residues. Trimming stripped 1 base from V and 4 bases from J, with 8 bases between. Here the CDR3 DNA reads TGTGCCAGCAGTGAAGGGCAGAGGAATCAGCCCCAGCATTTT. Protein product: CASSEGQRNQPQHF.

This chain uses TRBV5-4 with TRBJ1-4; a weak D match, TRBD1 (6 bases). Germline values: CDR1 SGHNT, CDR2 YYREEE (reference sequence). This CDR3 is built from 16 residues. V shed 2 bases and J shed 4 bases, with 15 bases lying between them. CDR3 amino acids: CASSLMAAGHNEKLFF. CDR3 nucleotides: TGTGCCAGCAGCTTAATGGCAGCGGGACATAATGAAAAACTGTTTTTT.

The CDR3 DNA reads TGCGCCAGCTATAAAGTAGCGGGAGGGCCATTGGATACGCAGTATTTT. This codes for CASYKVAGGPLDTQYF. The rearrangement links TRBV5-1 to TRBJ2-3, with TRBD2 matching 11 bases. The V segment lost 7 bases and the J segment 6 bases; nucleotides outside the gene matches: 13. Germline V lookup: CDR1 SGHRS, CDR2 YFSETQ. The CDR3 extends over 16 amino acids. Full variable domain (remainder filled in from reference TRBV5-1 and TRBJ2-3): KAGVTQTPRYLIKTRGQQVTLSCSPISGHRSVSWYQQTPGQGLQFLFEYFSETQRNKGNFPGRFSGRQFSNSRSEMNVSTLELGDSALYLCASYKVAGGPLDTQYFGPGTRLTVL.

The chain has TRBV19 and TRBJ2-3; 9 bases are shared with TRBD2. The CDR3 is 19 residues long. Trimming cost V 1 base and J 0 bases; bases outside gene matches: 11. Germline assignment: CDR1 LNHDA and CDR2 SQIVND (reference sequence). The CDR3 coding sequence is TGTGCCAGTAGTATAGCTGCGGGAGGGCCTTCCAGTAGCACAGATACGCAGTATTTT. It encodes CASSIAAGGPSSSTDTQYF. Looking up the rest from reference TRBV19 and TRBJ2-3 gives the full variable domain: DGGITQSPKYLFRKEGQNVTLSCEQNLNHDAMYWYRQDPGQGLRLIYYSQIVNDFQKGDIAEGYSVSREKKESFPLTVTSAQKNPTAFYLCASSIAAGGPSSSTDTQYFGPGTRLTVL.

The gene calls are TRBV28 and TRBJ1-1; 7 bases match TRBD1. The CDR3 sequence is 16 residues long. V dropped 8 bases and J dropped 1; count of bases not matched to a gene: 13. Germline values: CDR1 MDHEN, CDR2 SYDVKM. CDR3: CASGVGGGSGNTEAFF. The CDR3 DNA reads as TGTGCCAGCGGGGTGGGAGGGGGCAGCGGGAACACTGAAGCTTTCTTT.